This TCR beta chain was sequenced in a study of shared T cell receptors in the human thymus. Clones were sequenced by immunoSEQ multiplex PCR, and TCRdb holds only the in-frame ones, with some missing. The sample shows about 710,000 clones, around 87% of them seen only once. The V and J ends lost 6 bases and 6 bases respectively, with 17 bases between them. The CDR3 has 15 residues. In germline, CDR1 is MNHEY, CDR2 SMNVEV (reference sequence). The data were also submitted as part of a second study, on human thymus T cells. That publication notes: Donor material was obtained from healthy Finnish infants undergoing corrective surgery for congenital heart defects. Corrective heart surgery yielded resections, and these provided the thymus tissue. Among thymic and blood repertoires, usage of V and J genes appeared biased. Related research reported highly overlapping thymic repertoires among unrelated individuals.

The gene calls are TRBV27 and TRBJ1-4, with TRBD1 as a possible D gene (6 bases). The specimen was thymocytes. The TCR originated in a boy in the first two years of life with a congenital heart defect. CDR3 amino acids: CASSQFTGRHEKLFF. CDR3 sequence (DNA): TGTGCCAGCAGCCAATTCACAGGGAGACATGAAAAACTGTTTTTT.